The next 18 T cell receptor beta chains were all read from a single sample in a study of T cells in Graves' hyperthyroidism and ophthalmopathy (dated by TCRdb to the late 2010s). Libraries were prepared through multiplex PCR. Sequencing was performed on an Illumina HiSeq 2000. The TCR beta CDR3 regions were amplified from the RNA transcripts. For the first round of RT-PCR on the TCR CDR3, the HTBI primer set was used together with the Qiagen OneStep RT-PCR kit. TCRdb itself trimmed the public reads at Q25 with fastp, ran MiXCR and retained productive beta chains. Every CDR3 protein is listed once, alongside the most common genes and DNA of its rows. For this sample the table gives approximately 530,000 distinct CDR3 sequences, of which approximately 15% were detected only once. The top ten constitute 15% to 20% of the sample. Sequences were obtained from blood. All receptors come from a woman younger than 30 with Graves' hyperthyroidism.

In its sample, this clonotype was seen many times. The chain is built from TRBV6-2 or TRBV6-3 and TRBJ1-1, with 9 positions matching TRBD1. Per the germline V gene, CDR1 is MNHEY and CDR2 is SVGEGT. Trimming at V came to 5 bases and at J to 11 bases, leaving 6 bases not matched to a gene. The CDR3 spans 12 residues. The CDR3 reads CASSPRTGVAFF. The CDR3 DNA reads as TGTGCCAGCAGTCCCCGGACAGGGGTCGCTTTCTTT.

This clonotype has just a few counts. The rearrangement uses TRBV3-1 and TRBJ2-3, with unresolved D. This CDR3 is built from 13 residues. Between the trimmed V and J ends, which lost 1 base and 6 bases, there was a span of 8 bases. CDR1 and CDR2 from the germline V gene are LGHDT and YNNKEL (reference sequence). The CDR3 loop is CASSQARPDTQYF. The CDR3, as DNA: TGTGCCAGCAGCCAAGCAAGACCCGATACGCAGTATTTT.

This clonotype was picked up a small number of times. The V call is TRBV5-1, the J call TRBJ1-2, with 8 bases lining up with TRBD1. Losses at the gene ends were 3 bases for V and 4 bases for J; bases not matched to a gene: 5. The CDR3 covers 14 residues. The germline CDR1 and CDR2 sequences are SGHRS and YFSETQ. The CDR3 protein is CASSSAGGVYGYTF. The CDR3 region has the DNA TGCGCCAGCAGCTCAGCAGGGGGCGTCTATGGCTACACCTTC. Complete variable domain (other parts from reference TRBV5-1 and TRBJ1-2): KAGVTQTPRYLIKTRGQQVTLSCSPISGHRSVSWYQQTPGQGLQFLFEYFSETQRNKGNFPGRFSGRQFSNSRSEMNVSTLELGDSALYLCASSSAGGVYGYTFGSGTRLTVV.

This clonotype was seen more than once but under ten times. This CDR3 is CSVEAPQGATGNTIYF. CDR3 nucleotide sequence: TGCAGCGTTGAAGCCCCACAGGGGGCTACAGGAAACACCATATATTTT. The rearrangement links TRBV29-1 to TRBJ1-3, with 9 bases fitting TRBD1. Germline CDR1 SQVTM, CDR2 ANQGSEA. The CDR3 spans 16 residues. The V and J ends lost 1 base and 4 bases, in that order; junction bases with no gene match: 8.

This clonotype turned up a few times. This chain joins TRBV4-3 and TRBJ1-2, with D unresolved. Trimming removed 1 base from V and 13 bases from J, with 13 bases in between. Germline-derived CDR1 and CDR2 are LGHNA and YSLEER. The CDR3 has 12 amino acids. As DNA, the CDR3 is TGCGCCAGCAGCCAAGGTCGAGGGTTCACCACCTTC. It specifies CASSQGRGFTTF.

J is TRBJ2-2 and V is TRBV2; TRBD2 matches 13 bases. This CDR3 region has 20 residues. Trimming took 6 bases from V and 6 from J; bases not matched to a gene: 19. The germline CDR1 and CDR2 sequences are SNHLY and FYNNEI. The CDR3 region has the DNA TGTGCCAGCAGCCCCGACAGGGTGGGAACTAGCGGGAGGGCCTCCGGGGAGCTGTTTTTT. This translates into CASSPDRVGTSGRASGELFF.

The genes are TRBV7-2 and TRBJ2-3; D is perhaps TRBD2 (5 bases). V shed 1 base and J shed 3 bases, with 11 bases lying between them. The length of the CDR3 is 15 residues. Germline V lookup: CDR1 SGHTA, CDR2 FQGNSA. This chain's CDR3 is CASSLGIGRTDTQYF. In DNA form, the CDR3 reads TGTGCCAGCAGCTTAGGTATAGGGAGAACAGATACGCAGTATTTT.

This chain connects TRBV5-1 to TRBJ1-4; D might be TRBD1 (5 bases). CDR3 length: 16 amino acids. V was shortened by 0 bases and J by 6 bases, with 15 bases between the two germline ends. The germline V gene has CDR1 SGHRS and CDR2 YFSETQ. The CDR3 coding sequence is TGCGCCAGCAGCTTGGGACGGGGCGGACCTGATGAAAAACTGTTTTTT. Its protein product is CASSLGRGGPDEKLFF.

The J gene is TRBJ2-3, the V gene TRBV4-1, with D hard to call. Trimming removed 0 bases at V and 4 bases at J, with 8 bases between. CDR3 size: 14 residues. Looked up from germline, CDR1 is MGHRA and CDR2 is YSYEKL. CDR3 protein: CASSQDQRSDTQYF. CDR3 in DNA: TGCGCCAGCAGCCAAGATCAGCGTTCAGATACGCAGTATTTT.

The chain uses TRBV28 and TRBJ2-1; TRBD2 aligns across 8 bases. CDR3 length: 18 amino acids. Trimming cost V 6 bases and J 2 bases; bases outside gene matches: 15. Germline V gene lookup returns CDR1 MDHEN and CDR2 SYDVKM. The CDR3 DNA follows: TGTGCCAGCAGCCCCGGCTGGGCGGGAGGATCCCCCTACAATGAGCAGTTCTTC. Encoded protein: CASSPGWAGGSPYNEQFF.

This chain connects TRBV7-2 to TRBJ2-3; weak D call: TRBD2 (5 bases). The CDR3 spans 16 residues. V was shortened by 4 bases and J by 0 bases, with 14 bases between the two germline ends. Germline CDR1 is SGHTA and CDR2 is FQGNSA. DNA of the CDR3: TGTGCCAGCAGCTCTACTAGATCTGCTAGCACAGATACGCAGTATTTT. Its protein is CASSSTRSASTDTQYF.

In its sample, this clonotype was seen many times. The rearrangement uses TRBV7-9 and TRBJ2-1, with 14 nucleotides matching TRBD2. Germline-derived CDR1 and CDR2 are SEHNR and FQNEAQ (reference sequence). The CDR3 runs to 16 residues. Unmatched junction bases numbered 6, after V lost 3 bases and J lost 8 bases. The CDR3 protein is CASSFRGTSGSDEQFF. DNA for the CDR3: TGTGCCAGCAGCTTCCGAGGGACTAGCGGGAGCGATGAGCAGTTCTTC.

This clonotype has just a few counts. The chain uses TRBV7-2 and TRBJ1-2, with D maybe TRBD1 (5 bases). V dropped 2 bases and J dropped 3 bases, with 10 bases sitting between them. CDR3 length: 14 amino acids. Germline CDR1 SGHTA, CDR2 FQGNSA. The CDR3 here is CASSLNQGHYGYTF. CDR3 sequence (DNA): TGTGCCAGCAGCTTAAATCAGGGCCACTATGGCTACACCTTC.

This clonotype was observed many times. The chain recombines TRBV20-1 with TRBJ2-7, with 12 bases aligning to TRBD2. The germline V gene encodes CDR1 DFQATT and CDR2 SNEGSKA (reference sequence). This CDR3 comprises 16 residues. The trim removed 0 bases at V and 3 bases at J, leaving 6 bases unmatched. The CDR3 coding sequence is TGCAGTGCTAGAGACCTGACTAGCGGGGGCGGCTACGAGCAGTACTTC. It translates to CSARDLTSGGGYEQYF.

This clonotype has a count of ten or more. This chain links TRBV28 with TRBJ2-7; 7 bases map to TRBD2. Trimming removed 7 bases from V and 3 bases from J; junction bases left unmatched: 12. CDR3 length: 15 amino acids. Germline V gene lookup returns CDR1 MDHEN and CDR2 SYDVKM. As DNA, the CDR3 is TGTGCCAGCACCACCCGACAGCGGGGCGGCTACGAGCAGTACTTC. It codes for CASTTRQRGGYEQYF.

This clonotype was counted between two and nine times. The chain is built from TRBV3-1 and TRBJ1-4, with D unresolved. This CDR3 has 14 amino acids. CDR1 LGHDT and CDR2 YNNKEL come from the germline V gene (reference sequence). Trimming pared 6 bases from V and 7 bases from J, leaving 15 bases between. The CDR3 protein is CASSRASLAEKLFF. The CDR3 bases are TGTGCCAGCAGTCGGGCCTCCCTGGCTGAAAAACTGTTTTTT.

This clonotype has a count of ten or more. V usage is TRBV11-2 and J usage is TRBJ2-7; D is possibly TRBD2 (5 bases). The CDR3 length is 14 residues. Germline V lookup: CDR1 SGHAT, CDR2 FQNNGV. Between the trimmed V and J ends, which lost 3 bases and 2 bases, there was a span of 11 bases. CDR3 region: CASSFSSGPYEQYF. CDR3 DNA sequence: TGTGCCAGCAGCTTTTCCAGCGGACCCTACGAGCAGTACTTC.

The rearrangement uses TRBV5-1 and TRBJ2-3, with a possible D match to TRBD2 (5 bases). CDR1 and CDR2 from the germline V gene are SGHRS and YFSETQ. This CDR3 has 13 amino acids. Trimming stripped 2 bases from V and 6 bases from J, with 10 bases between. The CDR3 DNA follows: TGCGCCAGCAGCTTCGTCAAGCGGGATACGCAGTATTTT. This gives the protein CASSFVKRDTQYF.